A single sample gave rise to the 8 T cell receptor beta chains below, sequenced in a study of PD-1 blockade in classical Hodgkin lymphoma. The method was immunoSEQ multiplex PCR; TCRdb's version includes in-frame clones alone and lacks a portion of them. The profile shows about 150,000 clones, just under 80% of them singletons. The patients all showed relapse after autologous stem cell transplantation, while their brentuximab vedotin exposure varied. The source material was peripheral blood mononuclear cells (PBMCs), sampled before the second cycle of nivolumab. The source is a human donor with classical Hodgkin lymphoma.

This clone was counted ten times or more. J is TRBJ2-3 and V is TRBV4-3, with 9 bases identical to TRBD2. The CDR3 extends over 18 amino acids. J lost 0 bases, V lost 0 bases, and 7 bases had no gene match. CDR1 and CDR2 (germline): LGHNA, YSLEER. The CDR3 DNA is TGCGCCAGCAGCCAAGATTTCCTAGCGGGGATGAGCACAGATACGCAGTATTTT. This sequence encodes CASSQDFLAGMSTDTQYF.

The genes are TRBV7-2 and TRBJ2-5; D not certain. Germline V lookup: CDR1 SGHTA, CDR2 FQGNSA. The CDR3 sequence is 12 residues long. Deletions cut 3 bases from V and 5 bases from J, with 7 bases between. The CDR3 nucleotides are TGTGCCAGCAGCTTCTTAATGGAGACCCAGTACTTC. Residues: CASSFLMETQYF.

The chain couples TRBV7-9 to TRBJ2-7, with TRBD1 matching 10 bases. This CDR3 has 16 amino acids. The V gene's germline CDR1 is SEHNR and CDR2 FQNEAQ (reference sequence). V gave up 1 base and J gave up 2 bases; unmatched junction bases: 5. The CDR3, as DNA: TGTGCCAGCAGCTTAGAGCCGGGACAGGGGACCTACGAGCAGTACTTC. Translation: CASSLEPGQGTYEQYF.

This clone has at least ten counts. This CDR3 reads CASSFVSAKNIQYF. The CDR3 DNA sequence: TGTGCCAGCAGCTTCGTCAGTGCCAAAAACATTCAGTACTTC. The chain uses TRBV7-2 and TRBJ2-4, with D hard to call. Germline CDR1 SGHTA, CDR2 FQGNSA. The CDR3 totals 14 residues. Trimming stripped 3 bases from V and 1 base from J, with 7 bases between.

The rearrangement joins TRBV7-9 to TRBJ2-3; weak D call: TRBD1 (5 bases). Germline V gene lookup returns CDR1 SEHNR and CDR2 FQNEAQ (reference sequence). The CDR3 contains 14 residues. V was shortened by 5 bases and J by 0 bases, with 9 bases between the two germline ends. The CDR3 sequence is CASSQRQSTDTQYF. CDR3 DNA sequence: TGTGCCAGCAGCCAACGACAGAGCACAGATACGCAGTATTTT.

The chain combines TRBV12-2 with TRBJ2-1; TRBD1, the table's D call, lacks a check against the DNA. TRBV12-2 is classified as a pseudogene. The CDR3 spans 15 residues. CDR3 region: CASRLPGQGYNEQFF. DNA for the CDR3: TGTGCAAGTCGCTTACCAGGACAGGGTTATAATGAGCAGTTCTTC.

The chain combines TRBV7-9 with TRBJ2-7; 11 bases match TRBD1. Germline lookup yields CDR1 SEHNR and CDR2 FQNEAQ (reference sequence). The CDR3 extends over 15 amino acids. Unmatched junction bases numbered 5, after V lost 2 bases and J lost 5 bases. CDR3 nucleotides: TGTGCCAGCAGCTTACCCCGGGACAGGGGGGACGAGCAGTACTTC. The encoded protein is CASSLPRDRGDEQYF.

The rearrangement uses TRBV6-5 and TRBJ2-7, with 7 bases identical to TRBD2. Germline-derived CDR1 and CDR2 are MNHEY and SVGAGI. This CDR3 is 15 amino acids long. Trimming at V came to 4 bases and at J to 2 bases, leaving 8 bases not matched to a gene. This chain's CDR3 is CASSSRGGPTYEQYF. Here the CDR3 DNA reads TGTGCCAGCAGTTCTCGGGGAGGGCCTACCTACGAGCAGTACTTC.